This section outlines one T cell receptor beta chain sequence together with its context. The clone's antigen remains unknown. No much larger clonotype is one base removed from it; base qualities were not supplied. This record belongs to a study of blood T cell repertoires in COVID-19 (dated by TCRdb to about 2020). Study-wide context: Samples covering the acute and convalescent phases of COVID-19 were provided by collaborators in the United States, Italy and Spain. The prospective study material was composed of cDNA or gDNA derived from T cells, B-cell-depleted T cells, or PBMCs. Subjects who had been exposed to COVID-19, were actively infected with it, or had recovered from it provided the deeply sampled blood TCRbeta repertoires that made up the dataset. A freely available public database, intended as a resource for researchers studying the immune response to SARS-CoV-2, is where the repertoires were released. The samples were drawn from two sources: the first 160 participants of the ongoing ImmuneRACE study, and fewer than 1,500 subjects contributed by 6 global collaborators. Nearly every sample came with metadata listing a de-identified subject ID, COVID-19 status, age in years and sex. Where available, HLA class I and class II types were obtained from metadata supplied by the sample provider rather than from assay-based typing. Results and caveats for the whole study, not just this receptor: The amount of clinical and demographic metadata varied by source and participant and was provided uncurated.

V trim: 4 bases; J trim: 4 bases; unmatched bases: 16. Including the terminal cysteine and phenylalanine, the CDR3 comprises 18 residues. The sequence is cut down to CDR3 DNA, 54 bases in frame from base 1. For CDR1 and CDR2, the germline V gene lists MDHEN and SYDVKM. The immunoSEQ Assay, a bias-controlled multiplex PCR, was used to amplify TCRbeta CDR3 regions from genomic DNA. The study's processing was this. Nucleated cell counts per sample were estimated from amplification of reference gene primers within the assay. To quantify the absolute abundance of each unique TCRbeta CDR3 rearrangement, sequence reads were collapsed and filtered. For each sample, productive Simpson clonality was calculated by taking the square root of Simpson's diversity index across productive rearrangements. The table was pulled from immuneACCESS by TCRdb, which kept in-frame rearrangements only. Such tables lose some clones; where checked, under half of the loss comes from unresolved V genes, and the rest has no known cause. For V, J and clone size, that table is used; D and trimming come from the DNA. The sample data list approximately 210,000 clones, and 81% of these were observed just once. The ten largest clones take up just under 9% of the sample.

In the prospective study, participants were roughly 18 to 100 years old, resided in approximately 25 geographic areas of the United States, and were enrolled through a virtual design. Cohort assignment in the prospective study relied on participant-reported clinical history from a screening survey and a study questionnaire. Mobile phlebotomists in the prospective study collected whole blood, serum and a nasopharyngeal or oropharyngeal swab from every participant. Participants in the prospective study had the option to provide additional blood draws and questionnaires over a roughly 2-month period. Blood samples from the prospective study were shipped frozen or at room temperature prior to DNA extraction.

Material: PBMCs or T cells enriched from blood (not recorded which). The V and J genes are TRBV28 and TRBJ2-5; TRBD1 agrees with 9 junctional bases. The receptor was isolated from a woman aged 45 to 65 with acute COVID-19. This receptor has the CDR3 CASSYSGTGKGTGETQYF. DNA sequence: TGTGCCAGCAGTTATTCCGGGACAGGGAAGGGGACTGGAGAGACCCAGTACTTC. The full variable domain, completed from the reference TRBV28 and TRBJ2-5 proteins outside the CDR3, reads DVKVTQSSRYLVKRTGEKVFLECVQDMDHENMFWYRQDPGLGLRLIYFSYDVKMKEKGDIPEGYSVSREKKERFSLILESASTNQTSMYLCASSYSGTGKGTGETQYFGPGTRLLVL.